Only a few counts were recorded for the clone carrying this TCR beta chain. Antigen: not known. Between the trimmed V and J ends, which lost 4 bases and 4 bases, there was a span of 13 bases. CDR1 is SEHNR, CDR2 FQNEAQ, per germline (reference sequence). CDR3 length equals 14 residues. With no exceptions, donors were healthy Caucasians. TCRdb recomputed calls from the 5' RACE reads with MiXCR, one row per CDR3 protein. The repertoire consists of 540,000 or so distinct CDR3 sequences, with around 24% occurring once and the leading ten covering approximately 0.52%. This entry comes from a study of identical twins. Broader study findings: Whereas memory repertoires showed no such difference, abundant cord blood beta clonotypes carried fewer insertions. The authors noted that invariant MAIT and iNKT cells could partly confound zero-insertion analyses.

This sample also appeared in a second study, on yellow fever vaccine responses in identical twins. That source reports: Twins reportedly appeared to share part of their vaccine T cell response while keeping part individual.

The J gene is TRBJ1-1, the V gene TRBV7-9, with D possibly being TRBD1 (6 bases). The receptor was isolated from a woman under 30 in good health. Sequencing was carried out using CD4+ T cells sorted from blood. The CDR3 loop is CASSSPNRVTEAFF. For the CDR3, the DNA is TGTGCCAGCAGCTCTCCGAACAGGGTCACTGAAGCTTTCTTT.